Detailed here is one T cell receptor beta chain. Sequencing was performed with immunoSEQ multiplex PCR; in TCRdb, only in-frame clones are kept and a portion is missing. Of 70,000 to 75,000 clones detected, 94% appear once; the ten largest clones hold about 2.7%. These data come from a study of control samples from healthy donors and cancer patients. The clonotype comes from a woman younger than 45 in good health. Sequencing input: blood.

The CDR3 here is CASSYGRRGAGDGYTF. The CDR3 DNA follows: TGCGCCAGCAGCTATGGCCGTCGTGGGGCCGGTGATGGCTACACCTTC. The chain has TRBV5-1 and TRBJ1-2, with D perhaps matching TRBD1 (5 bases). The CDR3 has 16 amino acids. Germline CDR1 reads SGHRS; CDR2 reads YFSETQ. Trimming removed 3 bases at V and 6 bases at J, with 21 bases between. The whole variable domain, remainder taken from reference TRBV5-1 and TRBJ1-2, is KAGVTQTPRYLIKTRGQQVTLSCSPISGHRSVSWYQQTPGQGLQFLFEYFSETQRNKGNFPGRFSGRQFSNSRSEMNVSTLELGDSALYLCASSYGRRGAGDGYTFGSGTRLTVV.